This T cell receptor beta chain comes out of a study of blood T cell repertoires in COVID-19. Study in general: Whether acute or convalescent, the COVID-19 samples came from the United States, Italy and Spain. Sources were T cells, B-cell-depleted T cells, or PBMCs; the material itself was cDNA or gDNA.

V lost 3 bases and J lost 9, with 14 bases in between. This CDR3 has 13 residues. Per the original data handling: Cell counts per sample came from amplifying reference gene primers. Only in-frame clones appear in the TCRdb table, and some are missing; sequencing was by immunoSEQ multiplex PCR. For V, J and clone size, that table is used; D and trimming come from the DNA. The sample shows approximately 100,000 clones, about three quarters of them seen only once. Sequencing input: peripheral blood. The chain combines TRBV12-3 or TRBV12-4 with TRBJ2-5; D ambiguous. The sequence derives from an elderly man with acute or convalescent COVID-19. The CDR3 DNA sequence: TGTGCCAGCAGTTTCGGTCTACCACGGGCCCAGTACTTC. Amino acid sequence: CASSFGLPRAQYF.